Shown below are 10 T cell receptor beta chains from a single sample sequenced in a study of blood T cells in healthy people across ages. Next came a second PCR, run for about 7 to 12 cycles, which used a sample-barcoded 5' primer along with a J-beta primer mix. A single record per CDR3 protein comes from TCRdb applying MiXCR to the 5' RACE reads. The sample has 650,000 to 700,000 distinct CDR3 sequences, approximately 31% seen once. Sequences were obtained from blood. The receptors derive from an elderly woman in good health.

About this clonotype itself: A clone one base away is much larger, so this may be a read error. The V gene is TRBV25-1, the J gene TRBJ2-3, with 8 bases identical to TRBD1. CDR1 MGHDK and CDR2 SYGVNS come from the germline V gene. V was pared by 7 bases and J by 2 bases, with 5 bases of the junction left unmatched. The CDR3 is made up of 14 amino acids. CDR3 loop: CASNGDRTTDTQYF. CDR3 bases: TGTGCCAGCAATGGGGACAGGACCACAGATACGCAGTATTTT.

The V call is TRBV20-1, the J call TRBJ2-7; D ambiguous. CDR3 size: 14 residues. V was trimmed by 2 bases and J by 0 bases, leaving 11 bases between them. Germline V gene lookup returns CDR1 DFQATT and CDR2 SNEGSKA (reference sequence). This CDR3 is CSARHTEASYEQYF. The CDR3 bases are TGCAGTGCTAGACATACGGAAGCCTCCTACGAGCAGTACTTC.

The chain is built from TRBV5-5 and TRBJ1-2, with TRBD1 matching 10 bases. From germline, CDR1 is SGHKS and CDR2 YYEKEE (reference sequence). The CDR3 has 15 amino acids. The trim removed 4 bases at V and 3 bases at J, leaving 6 bases unmatched. DNA for the CDR3: TGTGCCAGCAGCACGGACAGGGGGTTTCACTATGGCTACACCTTC. Protein: CASSTDRGFHYGYTF.

Comment on this clonotype: A single base separates this from a much larger clone, so it may be a read error. The V and J genes are TRBV20-1 and TRBJ1-2; 10 nucleotides line up with TRBD1. Germline CDR1 reads DFQATT; CDR2 reads SNEGSKA (reference sequence). The CDR3 length is 12 residues. The CDR3 nucleotides read TGCAATGCTCCTCCGGGACAGGGGGGCTACACCTTC. It encodes CNAPPGQGGYTF.

Many counts were recorded for this clonotype. This rearrangement joins TRBV4-2 to TRBJ2-1; D possibly corresponds to TRBD1 (6 bases). Trimming took off 0 bases at V and 6 bases at J, with 9 bases between the two ends. The CDR3 extends over 14 amino acids. The germline CDR1 and CDR2 sequences are LGHNA and YNFKEQ. DNA of the CDR3: TGTGCCAGCAGCCAAGATCTAGGGGGCAATGAGCAGTTCTTC. The encoded protein is CASSQDLGGNEQFF.

This clonotype was recorded at least ten times. The chain uses TRBV29-1 and TRBJ1-2, with TRBD1 as a possible D gene (5 bases). The CDR3 covers 15 residues. Trimming removed 0 bases at V and 0 bases at J, with 11 bases between. The V gene's germline CDR1 is SQVTM and CDR2 ANQGSEA. The CDR3 DNA sequence: TGCAGCGTTGAAGATCAGGACACCCCTAACTATGGCTACACCTTC. It codes for CSVEDQDTPNYGYTF.

This clonotype has a handful of counts. The chain has TRBV12-3 or TRBV12-4 and TRBJ1-6, with TRBD1 matching 8 bases. This CDR3 is 16 amino acids long. The junction had 4 bases not matched to a gene; V was cut back by 4 bases and J by 2 bases. The CDR3 region is CASSSDRAAYNSPLHF. The CDR3 DNA reads TGTGCCAGCAGTTCGGACAGGGCGGCCTATAATTCACCCCTCCACTTT.

This clonotype was picked up many times. CDR3 coding DNA: TGCGCCAGCAGCTTACACAGGGTCGACGGCTATGGCTACACCTTC. Protein: CASSLHRVDGYGYTF. The chain recombines TRBV5-1 with TRBJ1-2; a possible D gene is TRBD1 (6 bases). The germline V gene encodes CDR1 SGHRS and CDR2 YFSETQ. This CDR3 spans 15 amino acids. V was trimmed by 2 bases and J by 4 bases, leaving 15 bases between them.

The table lists this clonotype with many counts. The rearrangement uses TRBV7-9 and TRBJ1-2; D is perhaps TRBD1 (5 bases). CDR1 is SEHNR and CDR2 is FQNEAQ in the germline V gene (reference sequence). V was clipped by 4 bases and J by 3 bases, with 12 bases between them. CDR3 size: 14 residues. CDR3 in DNA: TGTGCCAGCAGCTCCTCCGACAGACACTATGGCTACACCTTC. Translation gives CASSSSDRHYGYTF.

This clonotype occurred many times. A much larger clone sits a single nucleotide away, making a read error possible. V usage is TRBV20-1 and J usage is TRBJ2-1; D is ambiguous. The DNA end lines up better with TRBJ2-7; the J call may be wrong. This CDR3 region has 13 residues. The germline gives CDR1 DFQATT, CDR2 SNEGSKA (reference sequence). CDR3 sequence (DNA): TGCAGTGCTAGAGATCTAGGCTACAATGAGCAGTACTTC. Its protein product is CSARDLGYNEQYF.